What follows are 3 T cell receptor beta chains derived from one specimen sequenced in a study of blood T cell repertoires in COVID-19. This table comes from immunoSEQ multiplex PCR, and its TCRdb copy is limited to in-frame clones, with some not included. Seen here are some 350,000 clones, around 90% observed once, and the top ten hold 2.5% to 4%. The sequenced sample was peripheral blood. Receptors originate from a woman under 30 who had recovered from COVID-19.

The chain employs TRBV10-1 and TRBJ2-3; 13 bases match TRBD2. The germline gives CDR1 WNHNN, CDR2 SYGVQD (reference sequence). V lost 6 bases to trimming and J lost 5 bases; unmatched junction nucleotides: 5. CDR3 length: 15 amino acids. CDR3 sequence reads: CASSGLAGDEDTQYF. The DNA of the CDR3 is TGCGCCAGCAGCGGACTAGCGGGAGACGAAGATACGCAGTATTTT.

This chain joins TRBV10-3 and TRBJ2-2; 14 bases fit TRBD2. CDR1 and CDR2 (germline): ENHRY, SYGVKD. Unmatched junction bases numbered 12, after V lost 10 bases and J lost 8 bases. This CDR3 spans 16 amino acids. In DNA form, the CDR3 reads TGTGCCACAGCACCGGGACTAGCGGGAGATGGAGGGGAGCTGTTTTTT. It specifies CATAPGLAGDGGELFF.

The chain couples TRBV7-2 to TRBJ1-2; 8 bases fit TRBD1. Trimming removed 0 bases from V and 4 bases from J; junction bases left unmatched: 4. From germline, CDR1 is SGHTA and CDR2 FQGNSA. This CDR3 spans 15 amino acids. As DNA, the CDR3 is TGTGCCAGCAGCTTAGCGCCGACAGGGGTCTATGGCTACACCTTC. It specifies CASSLAPTGVYGYTF.